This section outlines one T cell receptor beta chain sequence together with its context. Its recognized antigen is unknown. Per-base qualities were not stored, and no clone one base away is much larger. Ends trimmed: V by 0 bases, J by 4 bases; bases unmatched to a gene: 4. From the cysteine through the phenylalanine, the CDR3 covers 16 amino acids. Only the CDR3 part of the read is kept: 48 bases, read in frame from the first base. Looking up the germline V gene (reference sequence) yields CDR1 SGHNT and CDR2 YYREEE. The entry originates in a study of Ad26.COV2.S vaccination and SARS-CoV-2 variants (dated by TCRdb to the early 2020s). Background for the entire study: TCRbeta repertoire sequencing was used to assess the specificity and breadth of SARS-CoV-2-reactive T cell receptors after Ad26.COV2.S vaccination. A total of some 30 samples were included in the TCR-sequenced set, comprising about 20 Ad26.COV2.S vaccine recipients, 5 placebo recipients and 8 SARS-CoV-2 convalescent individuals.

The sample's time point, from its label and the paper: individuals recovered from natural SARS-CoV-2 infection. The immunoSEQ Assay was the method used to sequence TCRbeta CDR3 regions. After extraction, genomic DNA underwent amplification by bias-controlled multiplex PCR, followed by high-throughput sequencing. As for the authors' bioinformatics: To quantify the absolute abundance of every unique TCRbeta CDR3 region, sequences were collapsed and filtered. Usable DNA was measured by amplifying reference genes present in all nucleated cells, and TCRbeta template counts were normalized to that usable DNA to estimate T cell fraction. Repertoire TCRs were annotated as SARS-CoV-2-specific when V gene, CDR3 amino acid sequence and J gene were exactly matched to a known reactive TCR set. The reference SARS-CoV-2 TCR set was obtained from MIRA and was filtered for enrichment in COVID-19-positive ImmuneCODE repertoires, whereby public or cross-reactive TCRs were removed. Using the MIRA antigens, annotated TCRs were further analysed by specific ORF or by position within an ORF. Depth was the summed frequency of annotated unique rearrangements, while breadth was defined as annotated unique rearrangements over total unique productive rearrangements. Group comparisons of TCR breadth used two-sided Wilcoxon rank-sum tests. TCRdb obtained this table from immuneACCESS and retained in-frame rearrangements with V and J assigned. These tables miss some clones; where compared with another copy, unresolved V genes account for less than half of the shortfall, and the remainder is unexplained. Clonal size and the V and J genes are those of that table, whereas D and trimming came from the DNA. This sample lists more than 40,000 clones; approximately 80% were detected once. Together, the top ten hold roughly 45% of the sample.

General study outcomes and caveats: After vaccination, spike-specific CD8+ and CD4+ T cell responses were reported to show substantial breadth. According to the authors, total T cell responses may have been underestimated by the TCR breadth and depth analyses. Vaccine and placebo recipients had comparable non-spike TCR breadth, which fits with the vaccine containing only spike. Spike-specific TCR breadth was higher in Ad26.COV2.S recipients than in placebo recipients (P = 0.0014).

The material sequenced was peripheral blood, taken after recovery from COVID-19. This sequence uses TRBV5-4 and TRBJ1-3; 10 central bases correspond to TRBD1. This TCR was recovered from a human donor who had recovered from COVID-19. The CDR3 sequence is CASSLGQGATGNTIYF. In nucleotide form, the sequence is TGTGCCAGCAGCTTGGGACAGGGGGCGACGGGAAACACCATATATTTT.